The 14 T cell receptor beta chains below come from one sample, sequenced in a study of blood T cell repertoires in COVID-19. Generated by immunoSEQ multiplex PCR, the TCRdb table keeps only in-frame clones and is missing some. Of fewer than 110,000 clones in the sample, 91% were seen once. The sample consisted of peripheral blood. Receptor source: a man aged 45 to 65 with acute or convalescent COVID-19.

The rearrangement links TRBV2 to TRBJ2-7; no clear D gene. CDR1 is SNHLY and CDR2 is FYNNEI in the germline V gene. This CDR3 region has 12 residues. The V end was cut by 4 bases, the J end by 3 bases, with 7 bases between. The CDR3 loop is CASSVISYEQYF. CDR3 DNA: TGTGCCAGCAGTGTGATTAGCTACGAGCAGTACTTC.

This sequence joins TRBV4-3 and TRBJ2-1; 7 positions agree with TRBD1. Trimming removed 1 base from V and 8 bases from J; junction bases left unmatched: 5. The CDR3 is 14 amino acids. Germline CDR1 is LGHNA and CDR2 is YSLEER. The CDR3 sequence: CASSQGGTEDEQFF. The CDR3 nucleotides read TGCGCCAGCAGCCAAGGAGGGACAGAAGATGAGCAGTTCTTC.

CDR3 sequence (DNA): TGCAGCGTTGGGGCGGGGATTAATTCACCCCTCCACTTT. This encodes CSVGAGINSPLHF. The J gene is TRBJ1-6, the V gene TRBV29-1; D is unresolved. The length of the CDR3 is 13 residues. V was pared by 4 bases and J by 6 bases, with 10 bases between. Per the germline V gene, CDR1 is SQVTM and CDR2 is ANQGSEA.

The rearrangement links TRBV4-2 to TRBJ2-1, with a weak D call TRBD1 (6 bases). Germline V gene data show CDR1 as LGHNA and CDR2 as YNFKEQ. This CDR3 comprises 16 residues. V was clipped by 5 bases and J by 9 bases, with 23 bases between them. The CDR3 region is CASSSTAPDSPVEQFF. CDR3 coding DNA: TGTGCCAGCAGCTCCACGGCTCCGGACAGCCCTGTTGAGCAGTTCTTC.

This rearrangement joins TRBV4-1 to TRBJ1-2, with D tentatively TRBD1 (5 bases). CDR1 is MGHRA, CDR2 YSYEKL, per germline. The CDR3 length is 15 residues. The V and J ends lost 4 bases and 6 bases respectively, with 18 bases between them. This chain's CDR3 is CASSREQVGVNGYTF. The CDR3 DNA reads TGCGCCAGCAGCCGCGAACAGGTTGGGGTTAATGGCTACACCTTC.

The gene calls are TRBV9 and TRBJ2-1; D is unresolved. The CDR3 length is 14 residues. From germline, CDR1 is SGDLS and CDR2 YYNGEE. Trimming left V 4 bases short and J 9 bases short, with 17 bases between. The CDR3 bases are TGTGCCAGCAGCTCCCGCTATGCCCGAGGTGAGCAGTTCTTC. Translation gives CASSSRYARGEQFF.

The CDR3 region has the DNA TGTGCCAGCAGTCCAGCCGGGACAGGGCTCACAGATACGCAGTATTTT. Its protein product is CASSPAGTGLTDTQYF. The chain couples TRBV27 to TRBJ2-3; 9 positions agree with TRBD1. Germline V gene data show CDR1 as MNHEY and CDR2 as SMNVEV (reference sequence). The CDR3 totals 16 residues. The trim removed 5 bases at V and 2 bases at J, leaving 8 bases unmatched.

This sequence joins TRBV5-1 and TRBJ1-5, with TRBD1 identical over 8 bases. The CDR3 is 15 residues long. Germline assignment: CDR1 SGHRS and CDR2 YFSETQ. Trimming removed 4 bases from V and 7 bases from J; junction bases left unmatched: 10. The CDR3: CASSPQGAWGQPQHF. CDR3 in DNA: TGCGCCAGCAGCCCGCAGGGGGCTTGGGGACAGCCCCAGCATTTT.

CDR3 sequence: CASSRTGGAHEGANVLTF. The CDR3 DNA sequence: TGTGCCAGCAGCCGTACGGGGGGGGCCCACGAGGGGGCCAACGTCCTGACTTTC. The chain combines TRBV28 with TRBJ2-6; 8 positions agree with TRBD2. From germline, CDR1 is MDHEN and CDR2 SYDVKM. V was clipped by 6 bases and J by 4 bases; unmatched bases: 14. The CDR3 spans 18 residues.

This chain connects TRBV6-5 to TRBJ1-1; 7 bases align to TRBD1. With 7 bases clipped from V and 0 bases from J, the junction kept 5 bases outside the gene matches. The CDR3 has 14 amino acids. The V gene's germline CDR1 is MNHEY and CDR2 SVGAGI. CDR3 DNA: TGTGCCAGCACTCACGGGACAGTGAACACTGAAGCTTTCTTT. Its translation is CASTHGTVNTEAFF.

The chain links TRBV9 to TRBJ1-1; D is ambiguous. Trimming left V 0 bases short and J 1 base short, with 10 bases between. Germline values: CDR1 SGDLS, CDR2 YYNGEE. The CDR3 has 15 amino acids. The CDR3: CASSVGSLGNTEAFF. The CDR3 DNA is TGTGCCAGCAGCGTAGGGAGTCTGGGGAACACTGAAGCTTTCTTT. The whole variable domain, filled in from reference TRBV9 and TRBJ1-1, reads DSGVTQTPKHLITATGQRVTLRCSPRSGDLSVYWYQQSLDQGLQFLIQYYNGEERAKGNILERFSAQQFPDLHSELNLSSLELGDSALYFCASSVGSLGNTEAFFGQGTRLTVV.

V and J are TRBV15 and TRBJ1-4; D not resolved. In germline, CDR1 is LNHNV, CDR2 YYDKDF (reference sequence). CDR3 length: 16 residues. The germline V and J ends were trimmed by 0 bases and 4 bases, with 12 bases remaining between them. The CDR3 here is CATSRDQQLNNEKLFF. The CDR3 DNA sequence: TGTGCCACCAGCAGAGATCAACAGCTCAATAATGAAAAACTGTTTTTT.

This rearrangement joins TRBV7-9 to TRBJ2-3, with 11 bases that match TRBD2. The CDR3 totals 15 residues. The germline CDR1 and CDR2 sequences are SEHNR and FQNEAQ (reference sequence). V was pared by 5 bases and J by 3 bases, with 4 bases of the junction left unmatched. CDR3 sequence: CASSPSGGFTDTQYF. DNA for the CDR3: TGTGCCAGCAGCCCTAGCGGGGGGTTTACAGATACGCAGTATTTT.

The CDR3 loop reads CASSPGGGRNEAFF. The CDR3 DNA is TGTGCCAGCTCACCGGGGGGGGGCAGGAATGAAGCTTTCTTT. The chain has TRBV18 and TRBJ1-1; possibly TRBD1 for D (6 bases). Trimming removed 3 bases from V and 7 bases from J, with 15 bases in between. This CDR3 has 14 residues. Germline V lookup: CDR1 KGHSH, CDR2 LQKENI.